This T cell receptor beta chain was profiled in a study of T cell responses to AZD1222 COVID-19 vaccine. Data came from immunoSEQ multiplex PCR; TCRdb stores just in-frame clones and leaves some out. The sample yields fewer than 120,000 clones, about 87% seen once. CDR3 length equals 13 residues. V was clipped by 6 bases and J by 6 bases; unmatched bases: 4. Per the germline V gene, CDR1 is MNHEY and CDR2 is SMNVEV (reference sequence). The gene calls are TRBV27 and TRBJ2-7; the match to TRBD2 covers 11 bases. This receptor was identified in an adult in good health. Sequencing used peripheral blood, obtained on day 0 of AZD1222 vaccination. The CDR3 sequence: CASRLAGEVEQYF. CDR3 sequence (DNA): TGTGCCAGCAGACTAGCGGGGGAGGTCGAGCAGTACTTC.